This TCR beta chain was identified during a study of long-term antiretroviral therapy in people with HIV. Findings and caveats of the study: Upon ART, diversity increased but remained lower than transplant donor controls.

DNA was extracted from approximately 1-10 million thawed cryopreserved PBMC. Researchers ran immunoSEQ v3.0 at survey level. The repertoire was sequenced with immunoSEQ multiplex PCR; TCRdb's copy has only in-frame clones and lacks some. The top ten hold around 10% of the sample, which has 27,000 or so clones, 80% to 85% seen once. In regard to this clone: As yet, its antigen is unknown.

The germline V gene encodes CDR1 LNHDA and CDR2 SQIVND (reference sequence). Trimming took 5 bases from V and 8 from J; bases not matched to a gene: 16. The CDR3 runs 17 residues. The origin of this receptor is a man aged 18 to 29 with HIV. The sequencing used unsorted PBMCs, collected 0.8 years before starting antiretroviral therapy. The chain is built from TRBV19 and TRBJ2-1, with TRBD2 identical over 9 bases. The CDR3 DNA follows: TGTGCCAGTAGTCCCAACCCCTCTAGCGGGATAGGGTATGAGCAGTTCTTC. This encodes CASSPNPSSGIGYEQFF. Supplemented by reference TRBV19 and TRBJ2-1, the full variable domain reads DGGITQSPKYLFRKEGQNVTLSCEQNLNHDAMYWYRQDPGQGLRLIYYSQIVNDFQKGDIAEGYSVSREKKESFPLTVTSAQKNPTAFYLCASSPNPSSGIGYEQFFGPGTRLTVL.